The present T cell receptor beta chain was sequenced within a study of beta chain features in type 1 diabetes. There are 15 residues in the CDR3. V lost 2 bases, J lost 11 bases, and 24 bases lay in between. Germline assignment: CDR1 GTSNPN and CDR2 SVGIG (reference sequence). A single heparinised draw of about 100 mL on average was taken per donor. cDNA synthesis used the whole RNA isolate, giving expressed TCRB sequences. TCRdb's copy holds only in-frame clones and misses some; the assay was immunoSEQ multiplex PCR. The sample records 240,000 or so clones, 68% being singletons. The clonotype comes from a man aged 25 to 40 in good health. V gene TRBV30 combines with J gene TRBJ2-5; D gene unclear. The sample was naive CD4+ T cells from blood. CDR3 in amino acids: CAWSILPAPLREQYF. The CDR3 nucleotides are TGTGCCTGGAGTATCCTCCCCGCACCTTTAAGAGAGCAGTACTTC. The complete variable domain, with remaining parts taken from reference TRBV30 and TRBJ2-5, reads SQTIHQWPATLVQPVGSPLSLECTVEGTSNPNLYWYRQAAGRGLQLLFYSVGIGQISSEVPQNLSASRPQDRQFILSSKKLLLSDSGFYLCAWSILPAPLREQYFGPGTRLLVL.